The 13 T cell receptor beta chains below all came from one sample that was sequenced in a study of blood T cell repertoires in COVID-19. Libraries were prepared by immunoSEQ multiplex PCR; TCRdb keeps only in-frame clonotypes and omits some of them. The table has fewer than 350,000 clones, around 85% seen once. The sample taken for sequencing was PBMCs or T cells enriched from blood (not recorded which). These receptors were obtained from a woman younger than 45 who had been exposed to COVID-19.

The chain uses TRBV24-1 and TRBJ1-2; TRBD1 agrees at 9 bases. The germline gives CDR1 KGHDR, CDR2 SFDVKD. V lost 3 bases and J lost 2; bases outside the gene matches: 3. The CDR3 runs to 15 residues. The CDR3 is CATSDPGQGNYGYTF. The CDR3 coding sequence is TGTGCCACCAGTGATCCCGGACAGGGGAACTATGGCTACACCTTC.

CDR3 in amino acids: CASSLAGQVSYNEQFF. CDR3 bases: TGCGCCAGCAGCTTGGCAGGACAGGTCTCCTACAATGAGCAGTTCTTC. The rearrangement uses TRBV5-1 and TRBJ2-1; TRBD1 matches 7 bases. V dropped 0 bases and J dropped 0; count of bases not matched to a gene: 3. The germline V gene has CDR1 SGHRS and CDR2 YFSETQ. The CDR3 has 16 residues.

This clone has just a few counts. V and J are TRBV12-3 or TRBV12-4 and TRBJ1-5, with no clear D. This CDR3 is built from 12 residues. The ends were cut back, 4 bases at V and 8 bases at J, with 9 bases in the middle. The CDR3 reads CASSSSFEPQHF. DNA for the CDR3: TGTGCCAGCAGTTCTAGTTTTGAGCCCCAGCATTTT.

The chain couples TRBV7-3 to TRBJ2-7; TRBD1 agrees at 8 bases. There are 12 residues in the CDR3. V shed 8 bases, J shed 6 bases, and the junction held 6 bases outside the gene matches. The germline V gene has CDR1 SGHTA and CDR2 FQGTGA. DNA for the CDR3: TGTGCCAGCGGGTCTACAGGGGGCGAGCAGTACTTC. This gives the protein CASGSTGGEQYF.

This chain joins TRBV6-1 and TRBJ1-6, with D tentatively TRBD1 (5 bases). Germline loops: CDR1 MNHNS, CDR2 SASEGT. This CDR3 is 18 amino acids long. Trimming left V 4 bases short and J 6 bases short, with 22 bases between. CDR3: CASSASPLMRTINSPLHF. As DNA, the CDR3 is TGTGCCAGCAGTGCGTCTCCCCTGATGAGGACAATTAATTCACCCCTCCACTTT.

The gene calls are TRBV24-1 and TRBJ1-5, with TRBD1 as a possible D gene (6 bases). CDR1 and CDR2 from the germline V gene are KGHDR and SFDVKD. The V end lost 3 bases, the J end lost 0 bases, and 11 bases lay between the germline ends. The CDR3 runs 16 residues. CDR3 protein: CATSDQTGHSNQPQHF. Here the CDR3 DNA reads TGTGCCACCAGTGATCAAACAGGGCATAGCAATCAGCCCCAGCATTTT.

The CDR3 DNA sequence: TGCAGTGCTAGTGACAATACGCAGTATTTT. This codes for CSASDNTQYF. The chain uses TRBV20-1 and TRBJ2-3, with D uncertain. Trimming pared 3 bases from V and 7 bases from J, leaving 5 bases between. This CDR3 region has 10 residues. CDR1 and CDR2 (germline): DFQATT, SNEGSKA (reference sequence).

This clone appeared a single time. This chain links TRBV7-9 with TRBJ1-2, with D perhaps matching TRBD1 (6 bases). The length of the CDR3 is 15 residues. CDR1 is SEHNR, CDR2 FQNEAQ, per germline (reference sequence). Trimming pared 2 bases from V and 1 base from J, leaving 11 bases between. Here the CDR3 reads CASSLLTGFNYGYTF. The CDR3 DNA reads TGTGCCAGCAGCTTACTGACAGGTTTTAACTATGGCTACACCTTC.

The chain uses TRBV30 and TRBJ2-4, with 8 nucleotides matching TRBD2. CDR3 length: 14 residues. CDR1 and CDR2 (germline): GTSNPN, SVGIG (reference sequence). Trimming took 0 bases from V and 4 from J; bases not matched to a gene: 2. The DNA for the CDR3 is TGTGCCTGGAGTGTAGCGGGGGCGAAAAACATTCAGTACTTC. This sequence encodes CAWSVAGAKNIQYF.

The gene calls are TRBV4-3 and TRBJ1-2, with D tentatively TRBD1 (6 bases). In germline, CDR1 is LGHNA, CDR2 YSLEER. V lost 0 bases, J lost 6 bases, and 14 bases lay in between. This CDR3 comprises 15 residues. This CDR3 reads CASSQDGGGGNGYTF. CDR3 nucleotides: TGCGCCAGCAGCCAAGATGGAGGGGGAGGGAATGGCTACACCTTC.

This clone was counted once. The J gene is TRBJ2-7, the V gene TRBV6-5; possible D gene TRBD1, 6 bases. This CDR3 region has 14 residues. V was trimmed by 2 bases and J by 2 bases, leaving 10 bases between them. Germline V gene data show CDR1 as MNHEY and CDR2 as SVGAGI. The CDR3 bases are TGTGCCAGCAGTTACGGGGACATCGCCTACGAGCAGTACTTC. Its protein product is CASSYGDIAYEQYF.

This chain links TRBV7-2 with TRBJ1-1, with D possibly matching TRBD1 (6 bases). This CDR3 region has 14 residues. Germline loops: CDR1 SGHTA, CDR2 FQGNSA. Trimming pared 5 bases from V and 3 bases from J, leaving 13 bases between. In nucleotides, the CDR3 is TGTGCCAGCAGCACCCGTCGACAGGACACTGAAGCTTTCTTT. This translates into CASSTRRQDTEAFF.

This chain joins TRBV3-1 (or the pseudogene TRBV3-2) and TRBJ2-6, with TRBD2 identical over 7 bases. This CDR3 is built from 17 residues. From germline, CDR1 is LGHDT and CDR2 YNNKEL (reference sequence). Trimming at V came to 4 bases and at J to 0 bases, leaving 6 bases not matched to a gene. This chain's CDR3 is CASSPWGGSSGANVLTF. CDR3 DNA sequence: TGTGCCAGCAGCCCATGGGGCGGGAGCTCTGGGGCCAACGTCCTGACTTTC.